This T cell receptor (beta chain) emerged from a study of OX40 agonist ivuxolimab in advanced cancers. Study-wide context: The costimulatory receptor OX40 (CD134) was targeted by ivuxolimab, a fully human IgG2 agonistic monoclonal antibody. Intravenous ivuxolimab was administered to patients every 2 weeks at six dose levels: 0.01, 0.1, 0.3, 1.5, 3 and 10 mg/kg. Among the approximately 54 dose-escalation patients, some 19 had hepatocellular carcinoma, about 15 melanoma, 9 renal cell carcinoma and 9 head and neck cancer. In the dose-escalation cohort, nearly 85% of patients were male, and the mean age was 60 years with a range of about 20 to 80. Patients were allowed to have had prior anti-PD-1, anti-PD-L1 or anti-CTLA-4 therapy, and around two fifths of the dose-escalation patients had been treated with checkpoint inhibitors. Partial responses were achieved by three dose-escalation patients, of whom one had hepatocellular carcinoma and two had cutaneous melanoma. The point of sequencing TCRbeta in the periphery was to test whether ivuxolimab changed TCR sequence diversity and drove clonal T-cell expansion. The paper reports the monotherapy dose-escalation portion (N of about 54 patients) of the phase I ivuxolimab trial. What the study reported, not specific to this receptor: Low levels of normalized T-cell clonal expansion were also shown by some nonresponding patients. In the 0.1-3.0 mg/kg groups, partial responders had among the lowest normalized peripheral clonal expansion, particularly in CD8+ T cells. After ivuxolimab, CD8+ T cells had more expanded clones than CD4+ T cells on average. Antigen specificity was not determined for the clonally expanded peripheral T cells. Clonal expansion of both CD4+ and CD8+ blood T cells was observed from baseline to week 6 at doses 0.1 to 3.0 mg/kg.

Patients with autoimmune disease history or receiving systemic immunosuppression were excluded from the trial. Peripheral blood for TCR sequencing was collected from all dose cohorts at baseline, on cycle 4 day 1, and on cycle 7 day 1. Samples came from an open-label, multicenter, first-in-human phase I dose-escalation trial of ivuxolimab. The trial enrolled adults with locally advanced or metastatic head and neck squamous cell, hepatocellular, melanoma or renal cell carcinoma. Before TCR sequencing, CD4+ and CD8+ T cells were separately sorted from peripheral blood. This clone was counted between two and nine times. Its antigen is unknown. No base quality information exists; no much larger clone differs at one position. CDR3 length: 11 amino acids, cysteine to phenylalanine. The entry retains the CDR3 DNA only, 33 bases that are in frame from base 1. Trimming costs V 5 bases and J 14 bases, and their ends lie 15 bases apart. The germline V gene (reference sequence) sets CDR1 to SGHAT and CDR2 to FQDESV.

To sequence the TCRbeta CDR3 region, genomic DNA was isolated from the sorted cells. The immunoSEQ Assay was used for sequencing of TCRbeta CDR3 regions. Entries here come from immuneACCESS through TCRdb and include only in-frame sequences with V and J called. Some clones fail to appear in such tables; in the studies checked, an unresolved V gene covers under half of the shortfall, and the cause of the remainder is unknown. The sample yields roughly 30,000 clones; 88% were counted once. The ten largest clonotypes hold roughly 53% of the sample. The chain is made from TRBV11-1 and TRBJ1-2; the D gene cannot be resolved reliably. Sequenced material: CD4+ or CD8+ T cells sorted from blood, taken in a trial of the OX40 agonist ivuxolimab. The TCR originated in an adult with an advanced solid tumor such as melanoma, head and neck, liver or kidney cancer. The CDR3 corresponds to CASSQAGIGTF. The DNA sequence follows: TGTGCCAGCAGCCAAGCCGGGATTGGGACCTTC.